This T cell receptor (beta chain) was captured by sequencing in a study of human T cells and chemical hapten exposure. Study background: Diphenylcyclopropenone was applied weekly to patients' scalps across the roughly 25-week study. Mostly female, the patients presented with alopecia areata, totalis or universalis.

The time point is: pre-sensitization, week 0. Noted treatment: therapeutic diphenylcyclopropenone sensitization with weekly scalp DPC. The starting material, unfractionated whole blood, was used for total RNA extraction. A few counts support this clonotype. Looked up from germline, CDR1 is ENHRY and CDR2 is SYGVKD. V was cut by 3 bases and J by 0 bases, with 3 bases left in between. This CDR3 comprises 12 residues. The library attached unique molecular identifiers to individual cDNA molecules. TCRdb independently ran MiXCR on the RACE reads; one entry per CDR3 protein. The sample has more than 250,000 distinct CDR3 sequences; more than 6.5% are singletons.

The TCR sequence derives from a woman aged 40-49 years with alopecia areata. Some clones in this sample may be carry-over from other donors' samples. Sequenced here: whole blood, sampled in connection with sensitization to the hapten diphenylcyclopropenone (DPC). The chain has TRBV10-3 and TRBJ2-7, with D unresolved. CDR3 protein: CAISDFSYEQYF. The DNA of the CDR3 is TGTGCCATCAGTGACTTCTCCTACGAGCAGTACTTC.